The next 8 T cell receptor beta chains were all read from a single sample in a study of Graves' ophthalmopathy and Graves' hyperthyroidism. The authors amplified TCR beta CDR3 regions from RNA transcripts. An opening RT-PCR round employed HTBI primers and preceded a second-round multiplex PCR. A single record per CDR3 protein comes from TCRdb applying MiXCR to the multiplex PCR reads. The sample yields over a million distinct CDR3 sequences, less than 45% seen once. Sequenced sample: peripheral blood or thyroid tissue (not recorded which). The receptors were sampled from an adult man with Graves' hyperthyroidism.

This chain uses TRBV28 with TRBJ1-6; the D is unclear. The CDR3 loop spans 16 amino acids. Per germline, CDR1 MDHEN and CDR2 SYDVKM. The ends were cut back, 5 bases at V and 7 bases at J, with 18 bases in the middle. The CDR3 DNA sequence: TGTGCCAGCAGTCCCCGGCACGAAGAGGCAAATTCACCCCTCCACTTT. Encoded protein: CASSPRHEEANSPLHF.

V and J are TRBV27 and TRBJ1-1; D might be TRBD1 (6 bases). The CDR3 runs 13 residues. V dropped 0 bases and J dropped 11 bases, with 13 bases sitting between them. Per germline, CDR1 MNHEY and CDR2 SMNVEV (reference sequence). CDR3 in amino acids: CASSLSLQGLAFF. The CDR3 DNA sequence: TGTGCCAGCAGTTTATCGTTACAGGGCTTGGCTTTCTTT.

In its sample, this clonotype was seen many times. The rearrangement links TRBV4-3 to TRBJ1-6; D is uncertain. The germline V gene has CDR1 LGHNA and CDR2 YSLEER. The CDR3 has 13 amino acids. V lost 1 base, J lost 9 bases, and 7 bases lay in between. The CDR3 region has the DNA TGCGCCAGCAGCCAAGTGTTTGGTTCACCCCTCCACTTT. Translated: CASSQVFGSPLHF.

This rearrangement joins TRBV24-1 to TRBJ2-3, with 12 positions matching TRBD2. V lost 2 bases to trimming and J lost 4 bases; unmatched junction nucleotides: 6. CDR1 and CDR2 from the germline V gene are KGHDR and SFDVKD. This CDR3 contains 17 residues. The CDR3 DNA reads TGTGCCACCAGTGATTGGACTAGCGGGATCAATGCAGATACGCAGTATTTT. This translates into CATSDWTSGINADTQYF.

This clonotype has only a few counts. V usage is TRBV9 and J usage is TRBJ2-7; 10 bases fit TRBD1. Germline trimming cut 2 bases from V and 5 bases from J; bases unmatched to any gene: 7. Germline V CDR1 and CDR2: SGDLS, YYNGEE. CDR3 size: 15 residues. The CDR3 DNA reads as TGTGCCAGCAGCGTTACCGGGACAGGGGTCCACGAGCAGTACTTC. Amino acid sequence: CASSVTGTGVHEQYF.

This clonotype was counted between two and nine times. This chain joins TRBV11-2 and TRBJ2-5, with a weak D call TRBD2 (6 bases). CDR3 size: 20 residues. CDR1 and CDR2 from the germline V gene are SGHAT and FQNNGV. V was clipped by 0 bases and J by 3 bases, with 26 bases between them. CDR3 nucleotides: TGTGCCAGCAGCTTAGATGGGGGAGGCTGGGACCACATTGAAAAAGAGACCCAGTACTTC. Protein product: CASSLDGGGWDHIEKETQYF.

This clonotype was observed at least ten times. The V call is TRBV12-3 or TRBV12-4, the J call TRBJ2-2; D is ambiguous. This CDR3 comprises 11 residues. Trimming cost V 5 bases and J 8 bases, with 6 bases left between them. This chain's CDR3 is CASSARGELFF. CDR3 nucleotide sequence: TGTGCCAGCAGTGCGCGGGGGGAGCTGTTTTTT.

The chain recombines TRBV7-9 with TRBJ1-1; 7 nucleotides line up with TRBD1. The CDR3 extends over 14 amino acids. The germline gives CDR1 SEHNR, CDR2 FQNEAQ (reference sequence). After removal of 4 bases from V and 4 bases from J, the junction contained 6 bases not matched to a gene. CDR3 sequence reads: CASSSRDRVTEAFF. CDR3 nucleotide sequence: TGTGCCAGCAGCTCCCGCGACAGGGTCACTGAAGCTTTCTTT.